These T cell receptor beta chains were read from a single sample in a study of T cells in Graves' hyperthyroidism and ophthalmopathy. Each CDR3 protein is one row after TCRdb ran MiXCR on the multiplex PCR reads. The table records 600,000 or so distinct CDR3 sequences, under 20% of them present only once. Sequenced input: blood. The receptors shown here come from a woman in her twenties or thirties with Graves' hyperthyroidism. Each CDR3 is given with its conserved first and last residue. The order of the fields is clone size, D gene, V gene, J gene, CDR3 DNA, CDR3 protein. D genes are given only for firm matches. Some rows have no size entry. The others give once, few or many, or a class for an expanded clone.

abundance: .
d_gene: .
v_gene: TRBV2
j_gene: TRBJ1-3
CDR3nt: TGTGCCAGCAGTGACCCACGGAGGGCTGGAAACACCATATATTTT
CDR3aa: CASSDPRRAGNTIYF

abundance: .
d_gene: .
v_gene: TRBV5-5
j_gene: TRBJ2-5
CDR3nt: TGTGCCAGCAGTCCAGGGACGCCCGGCCCAAAGACCCAGTACTTC
CDR3aa: CASSPGTPGPKTQYF

abundance: many
d_gene: TRBD1
v_gene: TRBV9
j_gene: TRBJ1-2
CDR3nt: TGTGCCAGCAGCGTAGACACAGGGGGCACGTGGGGCTACACCTTC
CDR3aa: CASSVDTGGTWGYTF

abundance: .
d_gene: TRBD2
v_gene: TRBV7-3
j_gene: TRBJ2-1
CDR3nt: TGTGCCAGCAGTCACCTCGGACTAGGAGGGTATGAGCAGTTCTTC
CDR3aa: CASSHLGLGGYEQFF

abundance: .
d_gene: .
v_gene: TRBV20-1
j_gene: TRBJ1-1
CDR3nt: TGCAGTCCCCGGGGTGCTTTCTTT
CDR3aa: CSPRGAFF

abundance: few
d_gene: .
v_gene: TRBV6-2/TRBV6-3
j_gene: TRBJ1-1
CDR3nt: TGTGCCAGTACCGATCCCGACACTGAAGCTTTCTTT
CDR3aa: CASTDPDTEAFF

abundance: many
d_gene: .
v_gene: TRBV6-1
j_gene: TRBJ1-2
CDR3nt: TGTGCCAGCAGCCCCGGGCCTTCCAATGGCTACACCTTC
CDR3aa: CASSPGPSNGYTF

abundance: few
d_gene: .
v_gene: TRBV27
j_gene: TRBJ2-2
CDR3nt: TGTGCCAGCAGTTCCCTAGGGGGCACCGGGGAGCTGTTTTTT
CDR3aa: CASSSLGGTGELFF

abundance: many
d_gene: .
v_gene: TRBV30
j_gene: TRBJ1-4
CDR3nt: TGTGCCTGGAGGCCCGGGAAAATTGCAACTAATGAAAAACTGTTTTTT
CDR3aa: CAWRPGKIATNEKLFF

abundance: many
d_gene: .
v_gene: TRBV20-1
j_gene: TRBJ1-5
CDR3nt: TGCAGTGCCGCCCAGGGTAGACGAAATCAGCCCCAGCATTTT
CDR3aa: CSAAQGRRNQPQHF

abundance: many
d_gene: .
v_gene: TRBV18
j_gene: TRBJ1-5
CDR3nt: TGTGCCAGCTCACCACCGGCGGGTCAGCCCCAGCATTTT
CDR3aa: CASSPPAGQPQHF

abundance: many
d_gene: .
v_gene: TRBV28
j_gene: TRBJ1-2
CDR3nt: TGTGCCAGCAGCTCCAGGGGCTGGCTCTCTCATGGCTACACCTTC
CDR3aa: CASSSRGWLSHGYTF

abundance: .
d_gene: .
v_gene: TRBV7-9
j_gene: TRBJ2-7
CDR3nt: TGTGCCAGCAGCCGTACCGCTCTCTACGAGCAGTACTTC
CDR3aa: CASSRTALYEQYF

abundance: many
d_gene: TRBD2
v_gene: TRBV27
j_gene: TRBJ2-3
CDR3nt: TGTGCCAGCAGTTTCTTTCGCTTCCTGGGGGGGAAGCGGGAGTTAACAGATACGCAGTATTTT
CDR3aa: CASSFFRFLGGKRELTDTQYF

abundance: many
d_gene: TRBD1
v_gene: TRBV7-8
j_gene: TRBJ1-1
CDR3nt: TGTGCCAGCAGCTTAGCGCGCAGGGGGCAAATGGCCACTGAAGCTTTCTTT
CDR3aa: CASSLARRGQMATEAFF

abundance: .
d_gene: .
v_gene: TRBV6-1
j_gene: TRBJ1-6
CDR3nt: TGTGCCAGCAGTCGGGACGGACGGAATTCACCCCTCCACTTT
CDR3aa: CASSRDGRNSPLHF

abundance: few
d_gene: .
v_gene: TRBV7-8
j_gene: TRBJ1-5
CDR3nt: TGTGCCAGCAGCTTGGGTACAAATAGCAATCAGCCCCAGCATTTT
CDR3aa: CASSLGTNSNQPQHF

abundance: few
d_gene: .
v_gene: TRBV12-3/TRBV12-4
j_gene: TRBJ2-7
CDR3nt: TGTGCCAGCAGTTTAGCGCGCGGGGGTAGGGGGGAGCAGTACTTC
CDR3aa: CASSLARGGRGEQYF

abundance: few
d_gene: .
v_gene: TRBV7-9
j_gene: TRBJ2-5
CDR3nt: TGTGCCAGCAGCTTAACGTTTGCAGAGAATAGAGAGACCCAGTACTTC
CDR3aa: CASSLTFAENRETQYF

abundance: many
d_gene: TRBD2
v_gene: TRBV5-1
j_gene: TRBJ2-7
CDR3nt: TGCGCCAGCAGCCCGCCCCTAGCGGGAGAGTACGAGCAGTACTTC
CDR3aa: CASSPPLAGEYEQYF

abundance: many
d_gene: .
v_gene: TRBV3-1
j_gene: TRBJ1-3
CDR3nt: TGTGCCAGCAGCCAAGACAGAGTTGGAAACACCATATATTTT
CDR3aa: CASSQDRVGNTIYF

abundance: many
d_gene: TRBD2
v_gene: TRBV11-1
j_gene: TRBJ2-3
CDR3nt: TGTGCCAGCAGCCCACGGGGGGGGGACACAGATACGCAGTATTTT
CDR3aa: CASSPRGGDTDTQYF